What follows are 31 T cell receptor beta chains derived from one specimen sequenced in a study of tumor-infiltrating lymphocytes in oesophageal squamous cell carcinoma. MiXCR was run by TCRdb on the PCR reads, yielding one entry per CDR3 protein. The data contain fewer than 18,000 distinct CDR3 sequences, around 52% of them seen just once; the ten biggest clones take up roughly 20%. The sample comprised esophageal tumor tissue. These receptors originate from a male donor with esophageal squamous cell carcinoma.

About this clonotype: Lacking the conserved final phenylalanine or tryptophan, this CDR3 likely reflects a read error. The DNA is omitted, as the CDR3 cannot be located on it reliably, and the CDR3 follows TCRdb's listing. The chain recombines TRBV7-2 with TRBJ2-1; the DNA was not used to check the table's D call, TRBD1. Germline CDR1 is SGHTA and CDR2 is FQGNSA. The CDR3 comprises 15 residues, both ends counted. The CDR3 protein is CASSLAGVPEQYFGN.

This clonotype is classed as medium-sized. V is TRBV7-8 and J is TRBJ1-3; 8 nucleotides line up with TRBD1. The CDR3 totals 15 residues. The germline V gene has CDR1 SGHVS and CDR2 FQNEAQ. V lost 2 bases to trimming and J lost 4 bases; unmatched junction nucleotides: 4. The CDR3, as DNA: TGTGCCAGCAGCTTAAACAGGGACAGGGGAAACACCATATATTTT. Translated: CASSLNRDRGNTIYF.

CDR3 sequence reads: CASSLASLGEQYF. The CDR3 nucleotides are TGTGCCAGCAGCTTAGCCTCTCTCGGCGAGCAGTACTTC. The V gene is TRBV7-6, the J gene TRBJ2-7; unclear D gene. The V gene lost 0 bases and the J gene lost 6 bases, with 9 bases spanning the gap. Germline CDR1 is SGHVS and CDR2 is FNYEAQ. CDR3 length equals 13 residues. The full variable domain, rest sourced from reference TRBV7-6 and TRBJ2-7, is GAGVSQSPRYKVTKRGQDVALRCDPISGHVSLYWYRQALGQGPEFLTYFNYEAQQDKSGLPNDRFSAERPEGSISTLTIQRTEQRDSAMYRCASSLASLGEQYFGPGTRLTVT.

The chain has TRBV7-3 and TRBJ1-1; D might be TRBD1 (5 bases). CDR3 length: 15 amino acids. V was clipped by 0 bases and J by 5 bases, with 13 bases between them. CDR1 SGHTA and CDR2 FQGTGA come from the germline V gene. CDR3 sequence: CASSLTGVRNTEAFF. CDR3 coding DNA: TGTGCCAGCAGCTTAACAGGGGTTCGGAATACTGAAGCTTTCTTT.

This clonotype was detected many times. V usage is TRBV27 and J usage is TRBJ2-7, with 8 bases lining up with TRBD2. The CDR3 contains 13 residues. The V gene's germline CDR1 is MNHEY and CDR2 SMNVEV (reference sequence). The V and J ends lost 9 bases and 0 bases, in that order; junction bases with no gene match: 4. The CDR3 nucleotides read TGTGCCAGTGGCAGCGGGAGCTCCTACGAGCAGTACTTC. Translating it yields CASGSGSSYEQYF.

The chain combines TRBV27 with TRBJ2-1; D is undetermined. The J call may not be correct, given that the DNA end is closer to TRBJ2-5. The CDR3 is 14 amino acids. Germline V gives CDR1 MNHEY, CDR2 SMNVEV (reference sequence). The DNA of the CDR3 is TGTGCCAGCAGTGCTAGTGTCAGCCAAGAGACCCAGTACTTC. This codes for CASSASVSQETQYF.

V is TRBV7-2 and J is TRBJ2-1; 9 nucleotides align to TRBD2. This CDR3 contains 18 residues. Germline V gene lookup returns CDR1 SGHTA and CDR2 FQGNSA. Trimming at V came to 0 bases and at J to 6 bases, leaving 12 bases not matched to a gene. CDR3: CASSLASTAGTSLNEQFF. CDR3 coding DNA: TGTGCCAGCAGCTTAGCGAGTACCGCCGGGACTAGCCTCAATGAGCAGTTCTTC.

This sequence joins TRBV7-9 and TRBJ1-1, with 8 bases lining up with TRBD1. Trimming cost V 7 bases and J 0 bases; bases outside gene matches: 4. Germline V gene lookup returns CDR1 SEHNR and CDR2 FQNEAQ (reference sequence). The CDR3 extends over 14 amino acids. CDR3 residues: CASNYRGVNTEAFF. The CDR3 region has the DNA TGTGCCAGCAACTACAGGGGGGTGAACACTGAAGCTTTCTTT.

In its sample, this clonotype was seen a few times. This chain uses TRBV7-8 with TRBJ2-3; D possibly corresponds to TRBD1 (5 bases). Trimming removed 6 bases at V and 2 bases at J, with 15 bases between. CDR3 length: 15 amino acids. Germline CDR1 and CDR2: SGHVS and FQNEAQ. The CDR3 here is CASRPDTSTTDTQYF. CDR3 coding DNA: TGTGCCAGCAGGCCGGACACTTCTACCACAGATACGCAGTATTTT.

On this clonotype: The final CDR3 position lacks the conserved phenylalanine or tryptophan, pointing to a likely read error. The DNA is left out, because the CDR3 cannot be placed on it with certainty; the CDR3 is given as TCRdb lists it. The J gene is TRBJ2-5, the V gene TRBV7-2; the table's D call, TRBD2, was not checked against the DNA. Looked up from germline, CDR1 is SGHTA and CDR2 is FQGNSA. The CDR3 comprises 16 residues, both ends counted. CDR3 amino acids: CASSLMGGPYEQYFGN.

This clonotype was seen a few times. The chain is built from TRBV7-3 and TRBJ2-3; the D is unclear. This CDR3 has 14 amino acids. CDR1 and CDR2 from the germline V gene are SGHTA and FQGTGA. V lost 5 bases and J 2 bases, leaving 11 bases between the germline ends. The CDR3 DNA sequence: TGTGCCAGCAGCCCCGACGGTAACACAGATACGCAGTATTTT. It translates to CASSPDGNTDTQYF.

The chain uses TRBV12-3 or TRBV12-4 and TRBJ2-5, with D possibly matching TRBD2 (7 bases). The CDR3 runs to 14 residues. V shed 6 bases and J shed 3 bases, with 14 bases lying between them. The CDR3 protein is CASRMGGAKETQYF. CDR3 in DNA: TGTGCCAGCAGGATGGGGGGGGCGAAAGAGACCCAGTACTTC.

The chain joins TRBV7-2 to TRBJ2-7; 7 bases are a match to TRBD2. The trim removed 5 bases at V and 5 bases at J, leaving 18 bases unmatched. Germline V gene lookup returns CDR1 SGHTA and CDR2 FQGNSA. This CDR3 has 17 amino acids. Written as DNA, the CDR3 is TGTGCCAGCAGCGTCCTATACGGACTAGAAGGCAGCCACGAGCAGTACTTC. It encodes CASSVLYGLEGSHEQYF.

Relative to its sample, this clonotype is medium-sized. The rearrangement joins TRBV7-9 to TRBJ2-1; a weak D match, TRBD2 (5 bases). Germline loops: CDR1 SEHNR, CDR2 FQNEAQ (reference sequence). V lost 7 bases and J lost 0, with 16 bases in between. This CDR3 is 16 amino acids long. The CDR3 region is CASTGDSSFSYNEQFF. In nucleotides, the CDR3 is TGTGCCAGCACCGGGGATTCCTCATTCTCCTACAATGAGCAGTTCTTC. Supplemented by reference TRBV7-9 and TRBJ2-1, the full variable domain reads DTGVSQNPRHKITKRGQNVTFRCDPISEHNRLYWYRQTLGQGPEFLTYFQNEAQLEKSRLLSDRFSAERPKGSFSTLEIQRTEQGDSAMYLCASTGDSSFSYNEQFFGPGTRLTVL.

V and J are TRBV7-2 and TRBJ1-4; D possibly corresponds to TRBD1 (6 bases). The CDR3 is 14 amino acids. Germline loops: CDR1 SGHTA, CDR2 FQGNSA. The V gene lost 5 bases and the J gene lost 5 bases, with 12 bases spanning the gap. The DNA of the CDR3 is TGTGCCAGCAGCCGCGACAGGATAAATGAAAAACTGTTTTTT. Translated, it gives CASSRDRINEKLFF.

A word on this clonotype: Since the CDR3 does not end with the conserved phenylalanine or tryptophan, this likely comes from a read error. It is unclear where the CDR3 begins or ends on the DNA, so no DNA is shown, and the CDR3 is as TCRdb lists it. The chain has TRBV6-1 and TRBJ2-7; TRBD1 is the table's D call and was not checked against the DNA. The CDR3 totals 16 residues, both ends included. CDR1 and CDR2 from the germline V gene are MNHNS and SASEGT. Here the CDR3 reads CASSGQGGSYGYTFGS.

This clonotype appeared once. The J gene is TRBJ1-2, the V gene TRBV5-1, with a tentative D call TRBD1 (6 bases). CDR3 length: 14 residues. Trimming removed 0 bases from V and 2 bases from J, with 8 bases in between. The germline V gene encodes CDR1 SGHRS and CDR2 YFSETQ. The DNA of the CDR3 is TGCGCCAGCAGCTTGGACAGGGAGAACTATGGCTACACCTTC. Translated: CASSLDRENYGYTF.

This sequence joins TRBV10-3 and TRBJ2-3; 10 nucleotides match TRBD1. Judging by the DNA end, TRBJ1-1 fits better; the J call may be wrong. Germline CDR1 reads ENHRY; CDR2 reads SYGVKD. The CDR3 is 18 residues long. In DNA form, the CDR3 reads TGTGCCATCAGCCCGCTAGGGACGACAGGGGGCGCAGGAACTGAAGCTTTCTTT. It codes for CAISPLGTTGGAGTEAFF.

This clonotype was counted at least ten times. The chain employs TRBV7-2 and TRBJ2-3; 9 nucleotides match TRBD1. The J segment lost 4 bases and the V segment lost 7 bases, leaving 15 bases of the junction unmatched. This CDR3 comprises 17 residues. CDR1 is SGHTA and CDR2 is FQGNSA in the germline V gene. CDR3 amino acids: CASTQGGGQGGADTQYF. CDR3 coding DNA: TGTGCCAGCACCCAAGGGGGGGGACAGGGAGGTGCAGATACGCAGTATTTT.

This clonotype was detected only a few times. The chain joins TRBV7-4 to TRBJ1-3, with 7 bases fitting TRBD1. V lost 1 base, J lost 2 bases, and 8 bases stayed unmatched. The CDR3 is made up of 17 amino acids. The V gene's germline CDR1 is SGHVT and CDR2 SQSDAQ. CDR3 DNA: TGTGCCAGCAGCTTAGGACAGGGATTTGGGACTGGAAACACCATATATTTT. It specifies CASSLGQGFGTGNTIYF.

This clonotype has only a few counts. Relative to the germline gene, one junction end is altered; a read error may explain this. CDR3: CASSFSGGPYPERYF. CDR3 sequence (DNA): TGTGCCAGCAGTTTCTCGGGGGGGCCTTACCCGGAGCGGTACTTC. V is TRBV28 and J is TRBJ2-1; 8 positions match TRBD2. CDR1 is MDHEN and CDR2 is SYDVKM in the germline V gene. This CDR3 region has 15 residues.

This clonotype was seen more than once but under ten times. The chain couples TRBV10-3 to TRBJ2-6; 9 nucleotides align to TRBD1. Germline V lookup: CDR1 ENHRY, CDR2 SYGVKD. The CDR3 extends over 15 amino acids. V lost 7 bases to trimming and J lost 6 bases; unmatched junction nucleotides: 7. The CDR3 region is CAITLGQGEANVLTF. The CDR3 DNA reads as TGTGCCATCACCCTGGGACAGGGAGAGGCCAACGTCCTGACTTTC.

This clonotype was counted only a few times. V gene TRBV6-1 combines with J gene TRBJ1-1; D uncertain. Germline-derived CDR1 and CDR2 are MNHNS and SASEGT. V dropped 7 bases and J dropped 4 bases, with 13 bases sitting between them. The CDR3 extends over 13 amino acids. CDR3 in DNA: TGTGCCAGCAAGGATAAACAGTTCACTGAAGCTTTCTTT. This codes for CASKDKQFTEAFF.

V and J are TRBV7-3 and TRBJ2-5; D perhaps matches TRBD1 (5 bases). Germline CDR1 and CDR2: SGHTA and FQGTGA. There are 14 residues in the CDR3. V dropped 2 bases and J dropped 5 bases, with 12 bases sitting between them. CDR3 bases: TGTGCCAGCAGCTTAGGGCAGGGTCTGGAGACCCAGTACTTC. It is translated as CASSLGQGLETQYF. Together with reference TRBV7-3 and TRBJ2-5, the CDR3 gives the full variable domain: GAGVSQTPSNKVTEKGKYVELRCDPISGHTALYWYRQSLGQGPEFLIYFQGTGAADDSGLPNDRFFAVRPEGSVSTLKIQRTERGDSAVYLCASSLGQGLETQYFGPGTRLLVL.

V usage is TRBV7-3 and J usage is TRBJ2-1; the match to TRBD2 covers 10 bases. V shed 5 bases, J shed 2 bases, and the junction held 6 bases outside the gene matches. Germline V CDR1 and CDR2: SGHTA, FQGTGA. This CDR3 comprises 16 residues. As DNA, the CDR3 is TGTGCCAGCAGCACCTCTAGCGGGAGTACCTACAATGAGCAGTTCTTC. As protein: CASSTSSGSTYNEQFF. The complete variable domain, with remaining parts taken from reference TRBV7-3 and TRBJ2-1, reads GAGVSQTPSNKVTEKGKYVELRCDPISGHTALYWYRQSLGQGPEFLIYFQGTGAADDSGLPNDRFFAVRPEGSVSTLKIQRTERGDSAVYLCASSTSSGSTYNEQFFGPGTRLTVL.

The chain joins TRBV6-1 to TRBJ2-5, with 8 positions matching TRBD2. TRBJ2-1 explains the end of the DNA better; the J call may be wrong. CDR3 length: 15 residues. The germline CDR1 and CDR2 sequences are MNHNS and SASEGT. The CDR3 DNA sequence: TGTGCCAGCAGTTTGACCCTAGCGGGTGGTAATGAGCAGTTCTTC. This gives the protein CASSLTLAGGNEQFF.

V usage is TRBV7-2 and J usage is TRBJ2-4, with TRBD1 identical over 7 bases. The J call may be faulty, since TRBJ2-5 better matches the DNA end. This CDR3 is built from 15 residues. Germline-derived CDR1 and CDR2 are SGHTA and FQGNSA. The CDR3 DNA reads as TGTGCCAGCAGCTTGGGTGACAGGGACCAAGAGACCCAGTACTTC. Translation: CASSLGDRDQETQYF.

The chain couples TRBV12-5 to TRBJ2-7; 11 bases agree with TRBD1. The last part of the DNA fits TRBJ2-5 better; the J call may be wrong. The CDR3 spans 15 residues. Germline V gives CDR1 LGHNT, CDR2 FRNRAP. The DNA of the CDR3 is TGTGCTAGTGGTTCAGGACAGGGGGCCTCCGAGACCCAGTACTTC. This translates into CASGSGQGASETQYF.

This clonotype is labeled medium-sized (0.01 to 0.1%). The gene calls are TRBV6-1 and TRBJ2-7; the D gene could be TRBD1 or TRBD2 (6 bases each). V was clipped by 5 bases and J by 0 bases, with 11 bases between them. This CDR3 contains 14 residues. Germline V lookup: CDR1 MNHNS, CDR2 SASEGT. CDR3 in amino acids: CASSFGGLSYEQYF. CDR3 bases: TGTGCCAGCAGTTTTGGGGGGCTCTCCTACGAGCAGTACTTC.

The V gene is TRBV12-3 or TRBV12-4, the J gene TRBJ2-5; 9 bases fit TRBD1. The J call may be faulty, since TRBJ2-1 better matches the DNA end. The CDR3 length is 15 residues. The chain's CDR3 is CASSIGQGHYNEQFF. The CDR3 DNA reads TGTGCCAGCAGTATTGGACAGGGGCACTACAATGAGCAGTTCTTC.

The chain carries TRBV10-3 and TRBJ2-7; D remains ambiguous. The better agreement between TRBJ2-5 and the DNA end casts doubt on the J call. Germline assignment: CDR1 ENHRY and CDR2 SYGVKD. There are 15 residues in the CDR3. The CDR3, as DNA: TGTGCCATCAGTGTCGGCTTCTCTGGGCAAGAGACCCAGTACTTC. This translates into CAISVGFSGQETQYF.